Described below is a single T cell receptor (beta chain) sequence and its context. Its antigen is undetermined. The sample is drawn from a study of graft-versus-host responses after intestinal transplantation. Study at large: Transplant types were multivisceral, liver-intestinal, or isolated intestinal. The recipients all started with anti-thymocyte globulin induction and then took tacrolimus and steroids for approximately 3 years. Study outcomes and limitations: Detected in recipient marrow were GvH clones, some of which were first observed in ileum or blood.

The germline CDR1 and CDR2 sequences are SGHNT and YYREEE (reference sequence). Losses at the gene ends were 4 bases for V and 7 bases for J; bases not matched to a gene: 10. This CDR3 region has 15 residues. Sequencing was performed with immunoSEQ multiplex PCR; in TCRdb, only in-frame clones are kept and a portion is missing. The repertoire consists of approximately 70,000 clones, with roughly 92% occurring once and the leading ten covering roughly 6.3%. After transplant, marrow was aspirated from the posterior iliac crest or elsewhere. This chain joins TRBV5-4 and TRBJ1-4; 7 positions match TRBD1. The material sequenced was bone marrow, taken approximately 740 days after intestinal transplantation. The receptor was derived from a human patient who received an intestinal transplant, so some T cells may come from the graft donor. The CDR3 coding sequence is TGTGCCAGCAGCAGAACAGGGGTAAGGGGTGAAAAACTGTTTTTT. It specifies CASSRTGVRGEKLFF.